The 14 T cell receptor beta chains presented below share a single source sample, sequenced in a study of blood T cell repertoires in COVID-19. Only in-frame clones appear in the TCRdb table, and some are missing; sequencing was by immunoSEQ multiplex PCR. This sample has approximately 150,000 clones, with over 80% found just once. Sequenced: peripheral blood. Receptors originate from a man aged 55 to 70 with active or convalescent COVID-19.

This chain uses TRBV28 with TRBJ2-7; 9 positions agree with TRBD1. V trimming: 5 bases; J trimming: 4 bases; junction bases outside the gene matches: 9. Germline V gives CDR1 MDHEN, CDR2 SYDVKM. CDR3 length equals 15 residues. CDR3 sequence (DNA): TGTGCCAGCAGTCTAAACCGGGACAGGGTTTACGAGCAGTACTTC. Its protein product is CASSLNRDRVYEQYF.

V and J are TRBV18 and TRBJ2-1, with a possible D match to TRBD2 (5 bases). Germline-derived CDR1 and CDR2 are KGHSH and LQKENI. This CDR3 is 13 amino acids long. V gave up 2 bases and J gave up 7 bases, with 9 bases separating them. CDR3 nucleotides: TGTGCCAGCTCACCATATACTAGTAATGAGCAGTTCTTC. It is translated as CASSPYTSNEQFF. Supplemented by reference TRBV18 and TRBJ2-1, the full variable domain reads NAGVMQNPRHLVRRRGQEARLRCSPMKGHSHVYWYRQLPEEGLKFMVYLQKENIIDESGMPKERFSAEFPKEGPSILRIQQVVRGDSAAYFCASSPYTSNEQFFGPGTRLTVL.

V and J are TRBV24-1 and TRBJ1-1, with 7 bases fitting TRBD1. After removal of 7 bases from V and 7 bases from J, the junction contained 8 bases not matched to a gene. This CDR3 spans 13 amino acids. CDR1 KGHDR and CDR2 SFDVKD come from the germline V gene. Here the CDR3 reads CATRGQSRGEAFF. CDR3 in DNA: TGTGCCACCAGGGGACAGTCAAGGGGTGAAGCTTTCTTT.

V is TRBV6-5 and J is TRBJ1-2, with 7 bases identical to TRBD1. CDR1 is MNHEY, CDR2 SVGAGI, per germline. Trimming cost V 4 bases and J 8 bases; bases outside gene matches: 4. This CDR3 contains 12 residues. The DNA for the CDR3 is TGTGCCAGCAGTTTACAGGGGAGCGGCTACACCTTC. It translates to CASSLQGSGYTF.

This sequence joins TRBV6-5 and TRBJ2-7; TRBD1 agrees at 7 bases. V trimming: 0 bases; J trimming: 1 base; junction bases outside the gene matches: 6. Germline V CDR1 and CDR2: MNHEY, SVGAGI. The CDR3 is 16 amino acids. This CDR3 is CASSYSIQGPSYEQYF. In nucleotides, the CDR3 is TGTGCCAGCAGTTACTCGATACAGGGGCCATCCTACGAGCAGTACTTC.

V is TRBV27 and J is TRBJ2-1; TRBD2 agrees at 12 bases. The junction had 10 bases not matched to a gene; V was cut back by 4 bases and J by 9 bases. Germline lookup yields CDR1 MNHEY and CDR2 SMNVEV (reference sequence). The CDR3 has 16 residues. The CDR3 DNA reads as TGTGCCAGCAGTTCAAAAAATGGACTAGCGGGAACTGAGCAGTTCTTC. Protein product: CASSSKNGLAGTEQFF.

The CDR3 coding sequence is TGTGCCAGAAGCTTGGTGGAGTACAATGAGCAGTTCTTC. Translated, it gives CARSLVEYNEQFF. The rearrangement links TRBV5-3 to TRBJ2-1; D not resolved. TRBV5-3 is an ORF, with its function uncertain. Between the trimmed V and J ends, which lost 0 bases and 4 bases, there was a span of 5 bases. The CDR3 loop spans 13 amino acids.

The rearrangement links TRBV18 to TRBJ2-1; the match to TRBD2 covers 9 bases. Germline V gene lookup returns CDR1 KGHSH and CDR2 LQKENI. There are 15 residues in the CDR3. Trimming cost V 1 base and J 7 bases; bases outside gene matches: 5. The CDR3 nucleotides read TGTGCCAGCTCACCACTGAAGCGGGAGGTTAATGAGCAGTTCTTC. Protein product: CASSPLKREVNEQFF.

This clone has a handful of counts. The V and J genes are TRBV6-1 and TRBJ1-2; D not certain. Germline CDR1 reads MNHNS; CDR2 reads SASEGT. Trimming removed 1 base at V and 0 bases at J, with 9 bases between. This CDR3 is built from 15 residues. The CDR3 DNA reads TGTGCCAGCAGTGAAGGTTCCAGTACTAACTATGGCTACACCTTC. The encoded protein is CASSEGSSTNYGYTF.

The chain carries TRBV28 and TRBJ1-2; 7 bases agree with TRBD1. Germline V gene lookup returns CDR1 MDHEN and CDR2 SYDVKM. V shed 5 bases, J shed 2 bases, and the junction held 8 bases outside the gene matches. This CDR3 is 15 amino acids long. The CDR3 sequence is CASSGTAPRNYGYTF. CDR3 nucleotide sequence: TGTGCCAGCAGTGGGACAGCCCCGAGGAACTATGGCTACACCTTC.

This chain joins TRBV24-1 and TRBJ2-1; 11 nucleotides align to TRBD1. V gave up 7 bases and J gave up 0 bases; unmatched junction bases: 4. CDR1 KGHDR and CDR2 SFDVKD come from the germline V gene. This CDR3 is built from 16 residues. This CDR3 reads CATRPGTGGSYNEQFF. CDR3 nucleotide sequence: TGTGCCACCAGGCCCGGGACAGGGGGCTCCTACAATGAGCAGTTCTTC.

CDR3 nucleotide sequence: TGTGCCAGCAGTGAGGGGCAGTCTTATAATTCACCCCTCCACTTT. Translating gives CASSEGQSYNSPLHF. The chain employs TRBV6-1 and TRBJ1-6; weak D call: TRBD1 (5 bases). The V and J ends lost 3 bases and 4 bases respectively, with 10 bases between them. The CDR3 runs to 15 residues. The germline gives CDR1 MNHNS, CDR2 SASEGT.

The chain joins TRBV5-4 to TRBJ1-1; D perhaps matches TRBD1 (5 bases). CDR3 length: 15 residues. V shed 0 bases and J shed 1 base, with 10 bases lying between them. CDR1 and CDR2 (germline): SGHNT, YYREEE (reference sequence). The CDR3 loop reads CASSLARDGNTEAFF. DNA for the CDR3: TGTGCCAGCAGCTTGGCCAGGGATGGGAACACTGAAGCTTTCTTT.

This clone appeared a single time. The rearrangement uses TRBV28 and TRBJ1-3; unclear D gene. V lost 5 bases to trimming and J lost 4 bases, with 15 bases between them. The germline gives CDR1 MDHEN, CDR2 SYDVKM. This CDR3 spans 15 amino acids. The CDR3 DNA reads TGTGCCAGCAGTGCTAGAAAGGCTCCCGGAAACACCATATATTTT. Residues: CASSARKAPGNTIYF. Full variable domain (remainder filled in from reference TRBV28 and TRBJ1-3): DVKVTQSSRYLVKRTGEKVFLECVQDMDHENMFWYRQDPGLGLRLIYFSYDVKMKEKGDIPEGYSVSREKKERFSLILESASTNQTSMYLCASSARKAPGNTIYFGEGSWLTVV.